These 8 T cell receptor beta chains came from one sample sequenced in a study of neoadjuvant anti-PD-1 for oral cavity cancer. The time point is: after neoadjuvant nivolumab, at surgical resection. Repertoires were generated with immunoSEQ multiplex PCR, while TCRdb's copy carries only in-frame clones and drops some. Among tens of thousands of clones listed, more than 75% were seen once. The sequenced sample was PBMCs, obtained after nivolumab (anti-PD-1) treatment. The receptor set was obtained from a person aged 35-80 years with oral cavity squamous cell carcinoma.

The rearrangement joins TRBV30 to TRBJ2-4, with D maybe TRBD1 (5 bases). The V end lost 0 bases, the J end lost 8 bases, and 11 bases lay between the germline ends. The CDR3 loop spans 13 amino acids. The germline CDR1 and CDR2 sequences are GTSNPN and SVGIG (reference sequence). The CDR3 loop is CAWSVRGWDIQYF. Written as DNA, the CDR3 is TGTGCCTGGAGTGTAAGGGGTTGGGACATTCAGTACTTC.

The genes are TRBV20-1 and TRBJ1-1; D unresolved. Germline V gives CDR1 DFQATT, CDR2 SNEGSKA (reference sequence). Trimming left V 4 bases short and J 5 bases short, with 8 bases between. CDR3 length equals 11 residues. As DNA, the CDR3 is TGCAGTGCTATTTTGGGGACTGAAGCTTTCTTT. It specifies CSAILGTEAFF.

The chain employs TRBV6-5 and TRBJ1-5; D perhaps matches TRBD1 (5 bases). This CDR3 is built from 14 residues. Trimming removed 5 bases from V and 5 bases from J, with 13 bases in between. Germline-derived CDR1 and CDR2 are MNHEY and SVGAGI. The CDR3 bases are TGTGCCAGCAGTCCCCGGGGGTGGGATCAGCCCCAGCATTTT. Its protein is CASSPRGWDQPQHF.

The chain combines TRBV5-5 with TRBJ2-1; D uncertain. The CDR3 contains 15 residues. In germline, CDR1 is SGHKS, CDR2 YYEKEE (reference sequence). The V gene lost 0 bases and the J gene lost 0 bases, with 7 bases spanning the gap. CDR3 sequence (DNA): TGTGCCAGCAGCTTGGAACAGAGCTCCTACAATGAGCAGTTCTTC. This codes for CASSLEQSSYNEQFF.

About this clone itself: The sample contains more than one DNA sequence encoding this CDR3. This chain uses TRBV19 with TRBJ1-2; unclear D gene. CDR3 size: 12 residues. Between the trimmed V and J ends, which lost 2 bases and 4 bases, there was a span of 5 bases. Germline CDR1 LNHDA, CDR2 SQIVND (reference sequence). DNA of the CDR3: TGTGCCAGTAGTATAAAGGGCTATGGCTACACCTTC. Translating it yields CASSIKGYGYTF.

V is TRBV30 and J is TRBJ2-1; possibly TRBD2 for D (5 bases). The germline gives CDR1 GTSNPN, CDR2 SVGIG (reference sequence). The V gene lost 3 bases and the J gene lost 6 bases, with 15 bases spanning the gap. This CDR3 region has 14 residues. The CDR3 DNA is TGTGCCTGGAGGAGAGGGTTAGCCTCCAATGAGCAGTTCTTC. Translating it yields CAWRRGLASNEQFF.

V and J are TRBV9 and TRBJ2-1; a weak D match, TRBD2 (6 bases). The CDR3 covers 15 residues. V was cut by 3 bases and J by 3 bases, with 13 bases left in between. The V gene's germline CDR1 is SGDLS and CDR2 YYNGEE. The CDR3 DNA follows: TGTGCCAGCAGCGGACTCCTAGCGCACTACAATGAGCAGTTCTTC. Translated, it gives CASSGLLAHYNEQFF.

The V and J genes are TRBV6-5 and TRBJ2-2, with a possible D match to TRBD1 (6 bases). Trimming pared 6 bases from V and 0 bases from J, leaving 11 bases between. The CDR3 contains 15 residues. In germline, CDR1 is MNHEY, CDR2 SVGAGI. The chain's CDR3 is CASRRQATNTGELFF. The CDR3 coding sequence is TGTGCCAGCAGGAGACAGGCTACGAACACCGGGGAGCTGTTTTTT.